The 29 T cell receptor beta chains listed next were all sequenced from one sample in a study of identical twins. TCRdb re-called the 5' RACE reads through MiXCR, storing one row per CDR3 protein. This sample has 1.5 million to 2 million distinct CDR3 sequences, with 25% to 35% found just once. Sequencing was done on a sample of cord blood. Receptor source: a newborn girl in good health.

The table lists this clonotype with a few counts. The chain joins TRBV10-3 to TRBJ2-3; D is tentatively TRBD1 or TRBD2 (6 bases each). Trimming left V 5 bases short and J 2 bases short, with 14 bases between. Germline CDR1 reads ENHRY; CDR2 reads SYGVKD. The CDR3 length is 15 residues. In DNA, the CDR3 is TGTGCCATCAGTCCATGGAGGGGGGACACAGATACGCAGTATTTT. Residues: CAISPWRGDTDTQYF.

This clonotype occurred a few times. This chain uses TRBV9 with TRBJ2-7; D possibly corresponds to TRBD2 (6 bases). Germline values: CDR1 SGDLS, CDR2 YYNGEE. Trimming shortened V by 3 bases and J by 11 bases, and 18 bases separated the two germline ends. The CDR3 totals 13 residues. This CDR3 is CASSASMGGQEYF. CDR3 bases: TGTGCCAGCAGCGCCTCAATGGGAGGTCAGGAGTACTTC.

This clonotype showed up just a few times. The rearrangement uses TRBV7-2 and TRBJ1-1; unclear D gene. Germline assignment: CDR1 SGHTA and CDR2 FQGNSA. V shed 0 bases and J shed 5 bases, with 10 bases lying between them. The length of the CDR3 is 14 residues. The CDR3 spells CASSLAEGWTEAFF. CDR3 nucleotide sequence: TGTGCCAGCAGCTTAGCGGAGGGATGGACTGAAGCTTTCTTT.

The table lists this clonotype with a few counts. The chain couples TRBV6-1 to TRBJ1-1; a weak D match, TRBD1 (5 bases). CDR3 length: 19 residues. Trimming took 2 bases from V and 1 from J, leaving 23 bases between them. Per the germline V gene, CDR1 is MNHNS and CDR2 is SASEGT. This CDR3 is CASSEKGAWEGLGNTEAFF. Here the CDR3 DNA reads TGTGCCAGCAGTGAAAAAGGCGCCTGGGAGGGGCTTGGGAACACTGAAGCTTTCTTT.

This clonotype was detected only a few times. The CDR3 sequence is CASHSSGRWPNTEAFF. The CDR3 coding sequence is TGTGCCAGCCATTCAAGTGGGAGGTGGCCAAACACTGAAGCTTTCTTT. The chain links TRBV25-1 to TRBJ1-1; the D is unclear. CDR1 and CDR2 (germline): MGHDK, SYGVNS. V lost 8 bases and J lost 2, with 21 bases in between. The CDR3 is made up of 16 amino acids.

The gene calls are TRBV6-2 or TRBV6-3 and TRBJ2-3; 8 bases map to TRBD2. Germline CDR1 is MNHEY and CDR2 is SVGEGT. The CDR3 extends over 15 amino acids. V lost 6 bases and J lost 2; bases outside the gene matches: 7. The CDR3 nucleotides read TGTGCCAGCAGGAAAGGACTAGCCCACACAGATACGCAGTATTTT. As protein: CASRKGLAHTDTQYF.

The rearrangement uses TRBV10-3 and TRBJ2-7, with 9 bases identical to TRBD2. Germline V gives CDR1 ENHRY, CDR2 SYGVKD. Trimming cost V 3 bases and J 4 bases; bases outside gene matches: 4. CDR3 length: 14 residues. The CDR3 here is CAISEVTSGYEQYF. CDR3 sequence (DNA): TGTGCCATCAGTGAAGTGACTAGCGGATACGAGCAGTACTTC.

V and J are TRBV20-1 and TRBJ2-1; TRBD2 agrees at 13 bases. The tail of the sequence fits TRBJ2-7 better, so the J call may be wrong. The CDR3 has 15 residues. The germline V gene encodes CDR1 DFQATT and CDR2 SNEGSKA (reference sequence). This chain's CDR3 is CSVTSGGASYNEQYF. In nucleotides, the CDR3 is TGCAGTGTCACTAGCGGGGGGGCAAGCTACAATGAGCAGTACTTC.

This chain links TRBV28 with TRBJ2-5; 11 bases are a match to TRBD2. The CDR3 has 16 amino acids. Germline V gene data show CDR1 as MDHEN and CDR2 as SYDVKM. V lost 3 bases, J lost 5 bases, and 8 bases stayed unmatched. The CDR3 DNA reads TGTGCCAGCAGTTTGGGACTAGCGGTTAGCGAGGAGACCCAGTACTTC. This encodes CASSLGLAVSEETQYF.

V usage is TRBV12-3 or TRBV12-4 and J usage is TRBJ2-1; TRBD2 might be the D (5 bases). The CDR3 consists of 12 residues. V lost 6 bases and J 7 bases, leaving 10 bases between the germline ends. The CDR3 sequence is CASSPSPNEQFF. CDR3 in DNA: TGTGCCAGCAGCCCTAGCCCTAATGAGCAGTTCTTC.

In regard to this clonotype: This could be a read error, since a much larger clone is one nucleotide away. The V call is TRBV20-1, the J call TRBJ1-2; D is perhaps TRBD1 (6 bases). This CDR3 region has 14 residues. The V gene lost 0 bases and the J gene lost 3 bases, with 11 bases spanning the gap. Per germline, CDR1 DFQATT and CDR2 SNEGSKA (reference sequence). CDR3 region: CSARDSGGDYGYTF. The CDR3 nucleotides are TGCAGTGCTAGAGATTCCGGGGGCGACTATGGCTACACCTTC.

As DNA, the CDR3 is TGTGCCAGCAGCCAAGATGGAGGACAGCCCTACACTGAAGCTTTCTTT. This codes for CASSQDGGQPYTEAFF. V is TRBV4-2 and J is TRBJ1-1; D might be TRBD1 (6 bases). This CDR3 is 16 amino acids long. V was clipped by 0 bases and J by 3 bases, with 14 bases between them. Germline V gene sequence: CDR1 LGHNA, CDR2 YNFKEQ.

This clonotype was seen a few times. The CDR3 loop reads CASSYGAALAKNIQYF. CDR3 nucleotide sequence: TGTGCCAGCAGTTACGGGGCAGCGCTAGCCAAAAACATTCAGTACTTC. The V gene is TRBV6-2 or TRBV6-3, the J gene TRBJ2-4; D might be TRBD1 (5 bases). The CDR3 spans 16 residues. Trimming cost V 2 bases and J 0 bases, with 11 bases left between them. Germline V gene sequence: CDR1 MNHEY, CDR2 SVGEGT.

This sequence joins TRBV11-2 and TRBJ1-4; no firm D call. The CDR3 covers 16 residues. V was trimmed by 1 base and J by 8 bases, leaving 17 bases between them. Germline CDR1 SGHAT, CDR2 FQNNGV. In DNA, the CDR3 is TGTGCCAGCAGCTTAGGGTCCCTTCCGAAAGCCGAAAAACTGTTTTTT. Translation: CASSLGSLPKAEKLFF.

The gene calls are TRBV12-3 or TRBV12-4 and TRBJ2-5, with 7 positions matching TRBD2. The CDR3 extends over 16 amino acids. V lost 2 bases to trimming and J lost 2 bases; unmatched junction nucleotides: 8. The CDR3 coding sequence is TGTGCCAGCAGTTTATGGGCTAGCGGACTTCAAGAGACCCAGTACTTC. It specifies CASSLWASGLQETQYF.

This clonotype was seen more than once but under ten times. The V call is TRBV7-2, the J call TRBJ2-3; TRBD2 agrees at 8 bases. There are 16 residues in the CDR3. The germline CDR1 and CDR2 sequences are SGHTA and FQGNSA. V lost 0 bases to trimming and J lost 2 bases; unmatched junction nucleotides: 4. The CDR3 DNA is TGTGCCAGCAGCTTAGCTAGCGGGGTGGTCACAGATACGCAGTATTTT. Protein product: CASSLASGVVTDTQYF.

This chain links TRBV20-1 with TRBJ2-5, with 11 bases that match TRBD2. The DNA end lines up better with TRBJ2-7; the J call may be wrong. This CDR3 contains 14 residues. The V gene's germline CDR1 is DFQATT and CDR2 SNEGSKA (reference sequence). The CDR3 here is CSARGLADLYEQYF. The CDR3 DNA reads as TGCAGTGCTAGGGGACTAGCGGACCTCTACGAGCAGTACTTC.

J is TRBJ1-4 and V is TRBV6-6; possible D gene TRBD1, 6 bases. Trimming shortened V by 11 bases and J by 8 bases, and 15 bases separated the two germline ends. Looked up from germline, CDR1 is MNHNY and CDR2 is SVGAGI (reference sequence). CDR3 size: 12 residues. CDR3 nucleotides: TGTGCCGCTAGGGGGACGGGGGAAAAACTGTTTTTT. Residues: CAARGTGEKLFF.

The chain couples TRBV20-1 to TRBJ2-7; 8 nucleotides match TRBD2. The junction had 5 bases not matched to a gene; V was cut back by 1 base and J by 0 bases. This CDR3 comprises 15 residues. The germline CDR1 and CDR2 sequences are DFQATT and SNEGSKA (reference sequence). The CDR3 DNA sequence: TGCAGTGCTAGAGTGGCGAGCGGGAGCTCCTACGAGCAGTACTTC. Protein: CSARVASGSSYEQYF.

The sample holds one count of this clonotype. This may come from a read error, since a much larger clone is one base off. The chain couples TRBV28 to TRBJ1-2; D may be TRBD1 (5 bases). With 3 bases removed from V and 2 bases from J, the gap between germline ends came to 10 bases. This CDR3 spans 14 amino acids. CDR1 is MDHEN, CDR2 SYDVKM, per germline. The CDR3 protein is CASSFRDGNYGYTF. CDR3 bases: TGTGCCAGCAGTTTCCGGGACGGGAACTATGGCTACACCTTC.

The rearrangement joins TRBV12-3 or TRBV12-4 to TRBJ1-2; the D is unclear. V gave up 6 bases and J gave up 0 bases, with 14 bases separating them. This CDR3 contains 15 residues. CDR3 DNA sequence: TGTGCCAGCAGCCCCTCAGAGGGCACTAACTATGGCTACACCTTC. Translating it yields CASSPSEGTNYGYTF.

The chain recombines TRBV21-1 with TRBJ1-5; the D call of TRBD1 is as the table states it, not checked on the DNA. TRBV21-1 is a listed pseudogene. The CDR3 has 15 amino acids. The CDR3 DNA reads as TGTGCCAGCAGCGCGAGGAGACAGGGTAATTGGCCCCAGCATTTT. Its translation is CASSARRQGNWPQHF.

This sequence joins TRBV7-2 and TRBJ1-6; D is perhaps TRBD1 (5 bases). Germline CDR1 and CDR2: SGHTA and FQGNSA. This CDR3 comprises 13 residues. The germline V and J ends were trimmed by 8 bases and 6 bases, with 11 bases remaining between them. The CDR3 DNA is TGTGCCAGCGGCGACAGCCTTAATTCACCCCTCCACTTT. This sequence encodes CASGDSLNSPLHF.

The rearrangement uses TRBV20-1 and TRBJ1-5; 10 bases align to TRBD1. CDR3 length: 16 residues. V was clipped by 1 base and J by 3 bases; unmatched bases: 6. Germline CDR1 is DFQATT and CDR2 is SNEGSKA (reference sequence). CDR3 coding DNA: TGCAGTGCTAGAGGACCGGGACAGGGGTCCAATCAGCCCCAGCATTTT. This translates into CSARGPGQGSNQPQHF.

The chain's CDR3 is CASSLGGAYGDTQYF. In DNA, the CDR3 is TGTGCCAGCAGCTTAGGGGGGGCCTACGGAGATACGCAGTATTTT. The chain uses TRBV7-2 and TRBJ2-3, with D perhaps assigned TRBD1 or TRBD2 (6 bases each). The CDR3 consists of 15 residues. Per the germline V gene, CDR1 is SGHTA and CDR2 is FQGNSA. The V gene lost 1 base and the J gene lost 5 bases, with 13 bases spanning the gap.

The CDR3 reads CSVGGTGTNGYTF. DNA of the CDR3: TGCAGCGTTGGGGGCACCGGGACAAATGGCTACACCTTC. The gene calls are TRBV29-1 and TRBJ1-2, with D perhaps TRBD1 (6 bases). Deletions cut 4 bases from V and 6 bases from J, with 15 bases between. This CDR3 is built from 13 residues. Germline loops: CDR1 SQVTM, CDR2 ANQGSEA.

This clonotype was detected many times. The chain uses TRBV9 and TRBJ2-5, with D possibly being TRBD2 (5 bases). Germline assignment: CDR1 SGDLS and CDR2 YYNGEE. Trimming cost V 3 bases and J 1 base, with 7 bases left between them. The CDR3 extends over 13 amino acids. Here the CDR3 reads CASSAGIQETQYF. In DNA form, the CDR3 reads TGTGCCAGCAGCGCGGGGATCCAAGAGACCCAGTACTTC.

This chain uses TRBV5-1 with TRBJ2-2; 8 bases line up with TRBD1. The CDR3 length is 17 residues. Germline CDR1 and CDR2: SGHRS and YFSETQ. Unmatched junction bases numbered 7, after V lost 1 base and J lost 2 bases. Here the CDR3 reads CASSLYLDRANTGELFF. Written as DNA, the CDR3 is TGCGCCAGCAGCTTGTATTTGGACAGGGCAAACACCGGGGAGCTGTTTTTT.

With regard to this clonotype: At one end, the junction sequence differs from germline, possibly due to a read error. J is TRBJ2-5 and V is TRBV3-1, with 8 bases that match TRBD2. The CDR3 length is 14 residues. Germline V gives CDR1 LGHDT, CDR2 YNNKEL (reference sequence). This chain's CDR3 is CAGSQSGAGGTQYF. CDR3 in DNA: TGTGCCGGCAGCCAAAGTGGGGCGGGGGGGACCCAGTACTTC.